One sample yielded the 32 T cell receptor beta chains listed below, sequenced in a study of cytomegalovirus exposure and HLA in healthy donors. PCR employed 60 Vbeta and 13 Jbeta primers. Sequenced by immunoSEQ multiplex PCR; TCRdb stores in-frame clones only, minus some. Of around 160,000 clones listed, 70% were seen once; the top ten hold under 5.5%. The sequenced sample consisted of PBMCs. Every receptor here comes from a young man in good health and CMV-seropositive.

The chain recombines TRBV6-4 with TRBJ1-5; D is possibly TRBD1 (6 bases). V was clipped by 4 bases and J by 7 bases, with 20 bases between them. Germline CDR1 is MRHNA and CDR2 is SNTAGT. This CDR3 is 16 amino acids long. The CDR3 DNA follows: TGTGCCAGCAGTGGCGGCACCAGGGGAGTCAAACAGCCCCAGCATTTT. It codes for CASSGGTRGVKQPQHF.

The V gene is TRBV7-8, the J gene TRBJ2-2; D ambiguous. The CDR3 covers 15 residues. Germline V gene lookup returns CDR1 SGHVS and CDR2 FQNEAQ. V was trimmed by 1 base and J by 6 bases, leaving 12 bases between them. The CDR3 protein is CASSLGTTTAGELFF. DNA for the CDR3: TGTGCCAGCAGCTTAGGAACAACGACTGCCGGGGAGCTGTTTTTT.

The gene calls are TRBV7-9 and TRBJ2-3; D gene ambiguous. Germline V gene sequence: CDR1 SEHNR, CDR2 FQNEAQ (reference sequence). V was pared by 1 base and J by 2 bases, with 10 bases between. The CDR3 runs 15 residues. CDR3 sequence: CASSLGRTDTDTQYF. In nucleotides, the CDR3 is TGTGCCAGCAGCTTAGGAAGAACAGACACAGATACGCAGTATTTT.

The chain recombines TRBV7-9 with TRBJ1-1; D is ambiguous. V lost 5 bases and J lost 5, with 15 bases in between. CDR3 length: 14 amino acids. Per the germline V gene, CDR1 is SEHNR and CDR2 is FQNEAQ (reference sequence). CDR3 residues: CASSHSTGRTEAFF. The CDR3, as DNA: TGTGCCAGCAGCCACTCGACGGGGAGGACTGAAGCTTTCTTT.

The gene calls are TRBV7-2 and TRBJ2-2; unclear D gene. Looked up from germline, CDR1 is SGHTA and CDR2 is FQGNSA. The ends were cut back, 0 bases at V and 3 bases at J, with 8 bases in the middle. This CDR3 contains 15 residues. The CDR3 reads CASSLALGDTGELFF. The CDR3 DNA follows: TGTGCCAGCAGCTTAGCGCTTGGAGACACCGGGGAGCTGTTTTTT.

In nucleotides, the CDR3 is TGCGCCAGCAGCTCAAACCGGGACAAGGGCTATGGCTACACCTTC. Residues: CASSSNRDKGYGYTF. V gene TRBV5-1 combines with J gene TRBJ1-2; perhaps TRBD1 as D (6 bases). V lost 3 bases and J lost 4, with 16 bases in between. CDR3 length: 15 residues. Germline-derived CDR1 and CDR2 are SGHRS and YFSETQ.

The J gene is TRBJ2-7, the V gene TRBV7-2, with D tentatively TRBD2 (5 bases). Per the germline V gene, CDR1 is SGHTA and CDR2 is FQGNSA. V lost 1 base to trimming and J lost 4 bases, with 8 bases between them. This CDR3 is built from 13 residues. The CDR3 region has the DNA TGTGCCAGCAGCTTAGTCACGGGGTACGAGCAGTACGTC. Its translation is CASSLVTGYEQYV.

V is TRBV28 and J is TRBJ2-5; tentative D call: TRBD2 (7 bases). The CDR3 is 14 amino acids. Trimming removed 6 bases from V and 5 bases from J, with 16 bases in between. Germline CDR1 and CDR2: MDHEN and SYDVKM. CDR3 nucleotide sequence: TGTGCCAGCAGCCTCCGGGGGGCAGGGGAGACCCAGTACTTC. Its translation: CASSLRGAGETQYF.

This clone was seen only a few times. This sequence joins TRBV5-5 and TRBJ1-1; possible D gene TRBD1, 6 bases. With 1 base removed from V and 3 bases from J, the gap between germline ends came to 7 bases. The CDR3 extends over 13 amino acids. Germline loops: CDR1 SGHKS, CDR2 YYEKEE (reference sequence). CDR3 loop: CASSLWTDTEAFF. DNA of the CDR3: TGTGCCAGCAGCTTGTGGACAGACACTGAAGCTTTCTTT.

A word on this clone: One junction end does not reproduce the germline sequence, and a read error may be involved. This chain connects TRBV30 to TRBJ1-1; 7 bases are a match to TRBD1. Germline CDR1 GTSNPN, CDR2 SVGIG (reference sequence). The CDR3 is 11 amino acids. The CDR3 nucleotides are TGTGCCTGCTACAGGGGAACTGGAGCTTTCTTT. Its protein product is CACYRGTGAFF. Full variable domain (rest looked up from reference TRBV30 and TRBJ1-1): SQTIHQWPATLVQPVGSPLSLECTVEGTSNPNLYWYRQAAGRGLQLLFYSVGIGQISSEVPQNLSASRPQDRQFILSSKKLLLSDSGFYLCACYRGTGAFFGQGTRLTVV.

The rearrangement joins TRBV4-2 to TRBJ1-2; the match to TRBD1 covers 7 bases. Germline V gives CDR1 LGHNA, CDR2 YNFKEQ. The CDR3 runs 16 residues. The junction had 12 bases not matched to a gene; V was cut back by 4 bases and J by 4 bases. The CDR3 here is CASSRIVEGGSYGYTF. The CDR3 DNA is TGTGCCAGCAGCCGTATCGTGGAAGGGGGCAGCTATGGCTACACCTTC.

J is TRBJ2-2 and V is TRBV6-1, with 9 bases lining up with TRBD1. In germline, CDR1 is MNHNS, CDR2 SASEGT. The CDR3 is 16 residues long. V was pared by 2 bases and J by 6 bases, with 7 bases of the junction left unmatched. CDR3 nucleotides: TGTGCCAGCAGTGAACAATGGAGACAGGGGGCCGGGGAGCTGTTTTTT. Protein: CASSEQWRQGAGELFF.

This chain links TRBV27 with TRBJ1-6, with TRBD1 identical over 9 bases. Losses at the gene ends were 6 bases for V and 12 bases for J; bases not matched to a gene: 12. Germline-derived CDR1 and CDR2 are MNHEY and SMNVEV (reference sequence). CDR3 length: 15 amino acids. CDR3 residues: CASSPPDRGFGPLHF. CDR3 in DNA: TGTGCCAGCAGCCCCCCCGACAGGGGGTTCGGACCCCTCCACTTT.

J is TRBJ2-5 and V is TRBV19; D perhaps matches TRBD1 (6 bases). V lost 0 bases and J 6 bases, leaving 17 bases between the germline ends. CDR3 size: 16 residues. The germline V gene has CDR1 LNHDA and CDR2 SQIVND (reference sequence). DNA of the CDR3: TGTGCCAGTAGTATAGATTCGGGCAGGGGTTGGAAGACCCAGTACTTC. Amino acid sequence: CASSIDSGRGWKTQYF.

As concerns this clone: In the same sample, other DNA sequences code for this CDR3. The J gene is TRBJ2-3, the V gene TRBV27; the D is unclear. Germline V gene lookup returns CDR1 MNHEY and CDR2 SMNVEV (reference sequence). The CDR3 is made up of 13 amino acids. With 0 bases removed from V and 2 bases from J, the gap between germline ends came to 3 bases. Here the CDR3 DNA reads TGTGCCAGCAGTTTATCCCTCACAGATACGCAGTATTTT. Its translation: CASSLSLTDTQYF.

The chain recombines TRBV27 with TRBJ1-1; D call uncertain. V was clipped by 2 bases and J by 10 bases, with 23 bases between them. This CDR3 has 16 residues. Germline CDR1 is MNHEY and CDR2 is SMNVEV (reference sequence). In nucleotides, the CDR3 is TGTGCCAGCAGTTTAAGTGCTGGAGGAATGGGTTCTGGAGCTTTCTTT. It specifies CASSLSAGGMGSGAFF.

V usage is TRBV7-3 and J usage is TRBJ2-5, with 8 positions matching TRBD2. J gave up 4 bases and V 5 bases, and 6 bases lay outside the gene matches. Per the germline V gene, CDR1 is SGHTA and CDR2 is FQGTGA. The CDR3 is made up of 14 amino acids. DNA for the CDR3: TGTGCCAGCAGCCCTACGGGGGGGGGAGAGACCCAGTACTTC. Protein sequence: CASSPTGGGETQYF.

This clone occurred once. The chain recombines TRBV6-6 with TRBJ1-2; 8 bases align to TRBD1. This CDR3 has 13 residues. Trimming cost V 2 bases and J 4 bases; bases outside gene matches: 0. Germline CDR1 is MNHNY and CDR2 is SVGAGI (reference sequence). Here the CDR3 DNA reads TGTGCCAGCAGTTACGACAGGGGCTATGGCTACACCTTC. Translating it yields CASSYDRGYGYTF.

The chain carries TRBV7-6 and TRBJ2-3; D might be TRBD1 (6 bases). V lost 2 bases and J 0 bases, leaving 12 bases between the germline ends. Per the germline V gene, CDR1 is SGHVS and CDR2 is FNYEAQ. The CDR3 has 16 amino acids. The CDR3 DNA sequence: TGTGCCAGCAGCTTACTACAGGGTTTTAGCACAGATACGCAGTATTTT. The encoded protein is CASSLLQGFSTDTQYF.

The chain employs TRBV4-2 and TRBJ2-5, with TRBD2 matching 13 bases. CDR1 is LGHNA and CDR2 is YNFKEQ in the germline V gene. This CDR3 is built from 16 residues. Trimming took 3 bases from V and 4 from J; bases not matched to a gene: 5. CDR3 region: CASSQTGTSGAETQYF. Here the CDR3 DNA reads TGTGCCAGCAGCCAGACCGGGACTAGCGGGGCAGAGACCCAGTACTTC.

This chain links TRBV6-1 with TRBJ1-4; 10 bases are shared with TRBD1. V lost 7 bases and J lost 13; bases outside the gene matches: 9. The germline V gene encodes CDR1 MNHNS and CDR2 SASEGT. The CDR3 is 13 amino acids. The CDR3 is CASKGTGVRRLFF. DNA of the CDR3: TGTGCCAGCAAAGGGACAGGGGTGAGAAGACTGTTTTTT.

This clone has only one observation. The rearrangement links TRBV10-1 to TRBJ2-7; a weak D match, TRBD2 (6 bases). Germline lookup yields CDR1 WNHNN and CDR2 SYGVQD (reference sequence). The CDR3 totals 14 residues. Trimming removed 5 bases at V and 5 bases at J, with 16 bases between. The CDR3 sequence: CASSIKEGNHEQYV. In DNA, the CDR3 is TGCGCCAGCAGTATTAAGGAGGGTAACCACGAGCAGTACGTC.

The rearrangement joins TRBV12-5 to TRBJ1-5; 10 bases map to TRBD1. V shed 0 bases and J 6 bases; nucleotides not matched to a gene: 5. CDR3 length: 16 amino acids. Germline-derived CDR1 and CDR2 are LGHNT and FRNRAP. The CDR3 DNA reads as TGTGCTAGTGGTTTGGTGGTGACAGGGGGCAGTCAGCCCCAGCATTTT. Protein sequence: CASGLVVTGGSQPQHF. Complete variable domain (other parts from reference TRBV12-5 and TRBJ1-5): DARVTQTPRHKVTEMGQEVTMRCQPILGHNTVFWYRQTMMQGLELLAYFRNRAPLDDSGMPKDRFSAEMPDATLATLKIQPSEPRDSAVYFCASGLVVTGGSQPQHFGDGTRLSIL.

The CDR3 reads CAWNRQSGANVLTF. In DNA form, the CDR3 reads TGTGCCTGGAACCGACAGTCTGGGGCCAACGTCCTGACTTTC. J is TRBJ2-6 and V is TRBV30, with D perhaps matching TRBD1 (5 bases). The V gene's germline CDR1 is GTSNPN and CDR2 SVGIG (reference sequence). This CDR3 region has 14 residues. V was trimmed by 4 bases and J by 1 base, leaving 8 bases between them.

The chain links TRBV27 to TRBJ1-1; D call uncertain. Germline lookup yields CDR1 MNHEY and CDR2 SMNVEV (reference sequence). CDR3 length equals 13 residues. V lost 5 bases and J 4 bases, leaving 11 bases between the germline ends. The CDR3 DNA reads TGTGCCAGCAGTCCTTTGGCTTTCACTGAAGCTTTCTTT. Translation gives CASSPLAFTEAFF.

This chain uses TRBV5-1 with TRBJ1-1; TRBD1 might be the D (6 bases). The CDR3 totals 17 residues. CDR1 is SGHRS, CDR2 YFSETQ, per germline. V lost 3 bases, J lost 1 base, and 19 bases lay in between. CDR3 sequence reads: CASSWPNGAGANTEAFF. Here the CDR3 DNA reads TGCGCCAGCAGCTGGCCAAATGGGGCAGGGGCGAACACTGAAGCTTTCTTT. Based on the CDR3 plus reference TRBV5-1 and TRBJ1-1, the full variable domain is KAGVTQTPRYLIKTRGQQVTLSCSPISGHRSVSWYQQTPGQGLQFLFEYFSETQRNKGNFPGRFSGRQFSNSRSEMNVSTLELGDSALYLCASSWPNGAGANTEAFFGQGTRLTVV.

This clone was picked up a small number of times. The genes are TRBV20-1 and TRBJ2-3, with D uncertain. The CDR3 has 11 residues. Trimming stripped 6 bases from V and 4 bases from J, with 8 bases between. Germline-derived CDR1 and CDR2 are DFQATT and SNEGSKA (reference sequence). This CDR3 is CSAARADTQYF. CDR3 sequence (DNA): TGCAGTGCCGCCCGGGCAGATACGCAGTATTTT.

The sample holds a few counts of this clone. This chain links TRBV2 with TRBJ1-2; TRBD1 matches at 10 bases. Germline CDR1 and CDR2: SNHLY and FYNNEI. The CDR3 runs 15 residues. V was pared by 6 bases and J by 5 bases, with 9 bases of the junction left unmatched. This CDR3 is CASSPTPGQGYGYTF. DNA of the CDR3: TGTGCCAGCAGCCCTACGCCGGGACAGGGGTATGGCTACACCTTC.

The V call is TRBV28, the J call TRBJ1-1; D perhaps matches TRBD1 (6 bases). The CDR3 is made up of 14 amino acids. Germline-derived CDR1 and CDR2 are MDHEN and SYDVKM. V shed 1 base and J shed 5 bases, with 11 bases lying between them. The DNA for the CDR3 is TGTGCCAGCAGTTTATCGACAGGCCGGACTGAAGCTTTCTTT. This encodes CASSLSTGRTEAFF.

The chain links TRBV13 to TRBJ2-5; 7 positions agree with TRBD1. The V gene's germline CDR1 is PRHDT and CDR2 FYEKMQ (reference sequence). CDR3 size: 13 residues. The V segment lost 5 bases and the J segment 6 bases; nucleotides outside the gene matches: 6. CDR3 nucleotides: TGTGCCAGCAGCAGAACAGGGGTAAAGACCCAGTACTTC. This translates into CASSRTGVKTQYF. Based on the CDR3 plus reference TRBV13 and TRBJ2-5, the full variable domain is AAGVIQSPRHLIKEKRETATLKCYPIPRHDTVYWYQQGPGQDPQFLISFYEKMQSDKGSIPDRFSAQQFSDYHSELNMSSLELGDSALYFCASSRTGVKTQYFGPGTRLLVL.

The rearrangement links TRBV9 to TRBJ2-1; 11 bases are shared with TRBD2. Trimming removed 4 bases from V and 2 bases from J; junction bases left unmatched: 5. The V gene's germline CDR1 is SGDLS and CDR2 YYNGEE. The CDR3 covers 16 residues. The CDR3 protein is CASSPELAGAYNEQFF. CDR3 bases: TGTGCCAGCAGCCCAGAACTAGCGGGGGCCTACAATGAGCAGTTCTTC.

The CDR3 bases are TGCGCCAGCAGGGTGCAGGGGACGAACACCGGGGAGCTGTTTTTT. This sequence encodes CASRVQGTNTGELFF. The gene calls are TRBV5-1 and TRBJ2-2, with D perhaps TRBD1 (6 bases). V lost 5 bases and J lost 0, with 11 bases in between. CDR1 and CDR2 (germline): SGHRS, YFSETQ. CDR3 length: 15 amino acids.